These 8 T cell receptor beta chains share one sample of origin, sequenced in a study of blood T cell repertoires in COVID-19. Sequencing used immunoSEQ multiplex PCR; TCRdb keeps in-frame clones, though not all of them. This table has around 140,000 clones, around 89% appearing once. The specimen sequenced was peripheral blood. All receptors derive from a man between 60 and 75 years old with COVID-19, enrolled during active disease.

The genes are TRBV7-6 and TRBJ2-7; weak D call: TRBD2 (5 bases). V dropped 3 bases and J dropped 5 bases, with 14 bases sitting between them. CDR3 length: 14 amino acids. Germline V gives CDR1 SGHVS, CDR2 FNYEAQ. The CDR3 spells CASSLRGAGDEQYF. CDR3 DNA: TGTGCCAGCAGCTTGCGCGGTGCGGGTGACGAGCAGTACTTC.

V gene TRBV28 combines with J gene TRBJ1-4; TRBD1 agrees at 7 bases. The CDR3 is 14 residues long. J lost 4 bases, V lost 5 bases, and 4 bases had no gene match. Germline V gene data show CDR1 as MDHEN and CDR2 as SYDVKM. The CDR3 sequence is CASSHGTDNEKLFF. The CDR3 coding sequence is TGTGCCAGCAGTCACGGGACAGATAATGAAAAACTGTTTTTT.

The chain links TRBV5-8 to TRBJ1-1; possibly TRBD1 for D (6 bases). V dropped 2 bases and J dropped 1 base, with 24 bases sitting between them. The germline gives CDR1 SGHTS, CDR2 YDEGEE. This CDR3 is 19 amino acids long. The CDR3 DNA reads as TGTGCCAGCAGCTTTGGACAACAGGGCCGGCCCCAGGGGAACACTGAAGCTTTCTTT. Amino acid sequence: CASSFGQQGRPQGNTEAFF.

Notes on this clone: Within the sample, other DNA sequences also encode this same CDR3. The chain is built from TRBV5-1 and TRBJ2-5; 7 positions match TRBD1. Germline V gene lookup returns CDR1 SGHRS and CDR2 YFSETQ. The V gene end was trimmed by 4 bases and the J gene end by 1 base; junction bases not matched to a gene: 4. The CDR3 runs 14 residues. CDR3 sequence (DNA): TGCGCCAGCAGCCTTGGGACAGCCCAAGAGACCCAGTACTTC. Protein: CASSLGTAQETQYF.

This clone has only one observation. The rearrangement uses TRBV9 and TRBJ1-2; D possibly corresponds to TRBD1 (5 bases). CDR3 size: 12 residues. V was clipped by 3 bases and J by 6 bases, with 9 bases between them. Germline loops: CDR1 SGDLS, CDR2 YYNGEE. This chain's CDR3 is CASSATGDGYTF. In DNA form, the CDR3 reads TGTGCCAGCAGCGCAACAGGAGATGGCTACACCTTC.

This chain uses TRBV20-1 with TRBJ2-5; D remains ambiguous. V gave up 3 bases and J gave up 5 bases, with 7 bases separating them. The CDR3 covers 11 residues. Per germline, CDR1 DFQATT and CDR2 SNEGSKA (reference sequence). The CDR3 spells CSASGEETQYF. The CDR3 DNA reads as TGCAGTGCTAGTGGAGAGGAGACCCAGTACTTC.

The chain employs TRBV28 and TRBJ1-2; D possibly corresponds to TRBD1 (6 bases). With 4 bases removed from V and 5 bases from J, the gap between germline ends came to 14 bases. Per germline, CDR1 MDHEN and CDR2 SYDVKM. The CDR3 runs to 14 residues. The chain's CDR3 is CASSYRDGVYGYTF. In DNA form, the CDR3 reads TGTGCCAGCAGTTACAGGGATGGGGTATATGGCTACACCTTC.

The chain links TRBV19 to TRBJ2-5; possible D gene TRBD1, 6 bases. CDR3 length: 13 amino acids. CDR1 is LNHDA and CDR2 is SQIVND in the germline V gene (reference sequence). The V end was cut by 1 base, the J end by 5 bases, with 8 bases between. CDR3 sequence reads: CASSIGDKETQYF. In nucleotides, the CDR3 is TGTGCCAGTAGTATAGGGGACAAGGAGACCCAGTACTTC.